These 27 T cell receptor beta chains originate from one sample sequenced in a study of cytomegalovirus exposure and HLA in healthy donors. This PCR relied on a set of 60 Vbeta primers and 13 Jbeta primers. Here immunoSEQ multiplex PCR was the method, and the copy in TCRdb shows in-frame clones only, minus some. The sample records around 190,000 clones, over 70% being singletons. Sequences were obtained from PBMCs. These receptors were obtained from a woman between 50 and 59 years old in good health and CMV-seronegative.

The genes are TRBV27 and TRBJ2-7; TRBD1 matches at 7 bases. V shed 5 bases, J shed 1 base, and the junction held 8 bases outside the gene matches. The CDR3 spans 15 residues. In germline, CDR1 is MNHEY, CDR2 SMNVEV (reference sequence). The CDR3 reads CASSRSTGDSYEQYF. The CDR3 DNA follows: TGTGCCAGCAGTCGTTCCACAGGGGATTCCTACGAGCAGTACTTC.

This clone was seen a few times. The chain couples TRBV28 to TRBJ2-5; no reliable D call. The V end was cut by 1 base, the J end by 2 bases, with 2 bases between. The CDR3 runs to 12 residues. The V gene's germline CDR1 is MDHEN and CDR2 SYDVKM. CDR3 residues: CASSLLQETQYF. For the CDR3, the DNA is TGTGCCAGCAGTTTATTACAAGAGACCCAGTACTTC. Based on the CDR3 plus reference TRBV28 and TRBJ2-5, the full variable domain is DVKVTQSSRYLVKRTGEKVFLECVQDMDHENMFWYRQDPGLGLRLIYFSYDVKMKEKGDIPEGYSVSREKKERFSLILESASTNQTSMYLCASSLLQETQYFGPGTRLLVL.

The chain recombines TRBV11-2 with TRBJ2-7, with TRBD1 matching over 7 bases. CDR1 and CDR2 from the germline V gene are SGHAT and FQNNGV. The CDR3 covers 19 residues. The J segment lost 6 bases and the V segment lost 2 bases, leaving 22 bases of the junction unmatched. This CDR3 reads CASSLFPMGDRAVWGEQYF. In DNA, the CDR3 is TGTGCCAGCAGCTTATTCCCCATGGGAGACAGGGCGGTATGGGGCGAGCAGTACTTC.

The chain uses TRBV28 and TRBJ1-3; a weak D match, TRBD1 (6 bases). This CDR3 is 17 amino acids long. Per the germline V gene, CDR1 is MDHEN and CDR2 is SYDVKM. Trimming left V 8 bases short and J 0 bases short, with 20 bases between. CDR3 in amino acids: CASSRGGGRVSGNTIYF. For the CDR3, the DNA is TGTGCCAGCTCTCGAGGTGGGGGCAGAGTCTCTGGAAACACCATATATTTT. Full variable domain (rest looked up from reference TRBV28 and TRBJ1-3): DVKVTQSSRYLVKRTGEKVFLECVQDMDHENMFWYRQDPGLGLRLIYFSYDVKMKEKGDIPEGYSVSREKKERFSLILESASTNQTSMYLCASSRGGGRVSGNTIYFGEGSWLTVV.

This chain uses TRBV28 with TRBJ2-5; 8 bases map to TRBD1. Germline assignment: CDR1 MDHEN and CDR2 SYDVKM. Trimming removed 5 bases from V and 1 base from J; junction bases left unmatched: 12. This CDR3 contains 17 residues. CDR3 in amino acids: CASSTSHRGIFQETQYF. CDR3 sequence (DNA): TGTGCCAGCAGTACGAGCCACAGGGGGATCTTCCAAGAGACCCAGTACTTC.

J is TRBJ2-7 and V is TRBV28, with 14 bases that match TRBD2. The V and J ends lost 6 bases and 3 bases, in that order; junction bases with no gene match: 10. CDR3 length: 17 residues. Germline V lookup: CDR1 MDHEN, CDR2 SYDVKM. The CDR3 DNA sequence: TGTGCCAGCAGAGGACTAGCGGGAGGCCTCCCACGCTACGAGCAGTACTTC. Encoded protein: CASRGLAGGLPRYEQYF.

This sequence joins TRBV2 and TRBJ1-2, with a weak D call TRBD1 (5 bases). Germline CDR1 is SNHLY and CDR2 is FYNNEI. The CDR3 is 15 residues long. V shed 1 base and J shed 0 bases, with 9 bases lying between them. The CDR3 DNA reads TGTGCCAGCAGTGAAGGGGGGGAGGCTAACTATGGCTACACCTTC. Translation gives CASSEGGEANYGYTF.

In its sample, this clone was seen once. This sequence joins TRBV7-2 and TRBJ1-4; the match to TRBD1 covers 7 bases. V shed 5 bases, J shed 2 bases, and the junction held 5 bases outside the gene matches. Germline V gives CDR1 SGHTA, CDR2 FQGNSA. This CDR3 comprises 15 residues. DNA for the CDR3: TGTGCCAGCAGCCCGACAGGGTTTACTAATGAAAAACTGTTTTTT. Protein sequence: CASSPTGFTNEKLFF.

This rearrangement joins TRBV18 to TRBJ2-7; TRBD1 agrees at 7 bases. The junction had 3 bases not matched to a gene; V was cut back by 2 bases and J by 5 bases. There are 13 residues in the CDR3. Germline V lookup: CDR1 KGHSH, CDR2 LQKENI. CDR3: CASSPGTVDEQYF. DNA of the CDR3: TGTGCCAGCTCACCAGGGACAGTGGACGAGCAGTACTTC.

The chain links TRBV7-3 to TRBJ2-2; D is unresolved. The CDR3 has 12 residues. In germline, CDR1 is SGHTA, CDR2 FQGTGA. V dropped 1 base and J dropped 6 bases, with 3 bases sitting between them. The CDR3 DNA follows: TGTGCCAGCAGCTTAAGGCCCGGGGAGCTGTTTTTT. This codes for CASSLRPGELFF. Filled out from reference TRBV7-3 and TRBJ2-2, the complete variable domain reads GAGVSQTPSNKVTEKGKYVELRCDPISGHTALYWYRQSLGQGPEFLIYFQGTGAADDSGLPNDRFFAVRPEGSVSTLKIQRTERGDSAVYLCASSLRPGELFFGEGSRLTVL.

This rearrangement joins TRBV13 to TRBJ1-1, with D possibly matching TRBD1 (6 bases). V lost 3 bases and J 0 bases, leaving 20 bases between the germline ends. The CDR3 runs to 18 residues. Germline V gene data show CDR1 as PRHDT and CDR2 as FYEKMQ (reference sequence). The DNA of the CDR3 is TGTGCCAGCAGCTTCCTTCTAGTCGGGGGGGGCATGAACACTGAAGCTTTCTTT. Residues: CASSFLLVGGGMNTEAFF.

The chain recombines TRBV18 with TRBJ1-3, with 7 bases aligning to TRBD1. Trimming at V came to 3 bases and at J to 0 bases, leaving 8 bases not matched to a gene. Looked up from germline, CDR1 is KGHSH and CDR2 is LQKENI. The CDR3 length is 17 residues. CDR3 sequence reads: CASSPRVGGRSGNTIYF. The CDR3 DNA reads TGTGCCAGCTCACCTCGGGTAGGGGGCCGCTCTGGAAACACCATATATTTT.

The rearrangement uses TRBV27 and TRBJ2-5; D not certain. This CDR3 is built from 14 residues. The V and J ends lost 2 bases and 1 base respectively, with 8 bases between them. Looked up from germline, CDR1 is MNHEY and CDR2 is SMNVEV (reference sequence). The CDR3 reads CASSLKSTQETQYF. The CDR3 DNA reads TGTGCCAGCAGTTTAAAGTCTACCCAAGAGACCCAGTACTTC.

This chain uses TRBV14 with TRBJ1-1, with D unclear. V gave up 3 bases and J gave up 6 bases, with 5 bases separating them. CDR3 length: 11 amino acids. The germline CDR1 and CDR2 sequences are SGHDN and FVKESK. The CDR3, as DNA: TGTGCCAGCAGCCATTCCTCTGAAGCTTTCTTT. Its protein is CASSHSSEAFF.

This chain uses TRBV9 with TRBJ1-5; D unclear. CDR3 length: 14 amino acids. Per the germline V gene, CDR1 is SGDLS and CDR2 is YYNGEE. Trimming cost V 6 bases and J 2 bases, with 12 bases left between them. CDR3 in DNA: TGTGCCAGCACCAGAGACTCAGGCAATCAGCCCCAGCATTTT. This translates into CASTRDSGNQPQHF. The whole variable domain, remainder taken from reference TRBV9 and TRBJ1-5, is DSGVTQTPKHLITATGQRVTLRCSPRSGDLSVYWYQQSLDQGLQFLIQYYNGEERAKGNILERFSAQQFPDLHSELNLSSLELGDSALYFCASTRDSGNQPQHFGDGTRLSIL.

The chain has TRBV7-2 and TRBJ1-2; D unresolved. Per the germline V gene, CDR1 is SGHTA and CDR2 is FQGNSA. Trimming cost V 2 bases and J 4 bases, with 5 bases left between them. The CDR3 extends over 12 amino acids. The CDR3 here is CASSLLSYGYTF. CDR3 bases: TGTGCCAGCAGCTTACTGTCCTATGGCTACACCTTC.

This clone was detected a few times. V gene TRBV6-5 combines with J gene TRBJ1-2; D is unclear. CDR3 length: 14 residues. Trimming cost V 2 bases and J 8 bases, with 15 bases left between them. Germline CDR1 reads MNHEY; CDR2 reads SVGAGI. DNA for the CDR3: TGTGCCAGCAGTTACAAAGCGGCCGTGCGGGGCTACACCTTC. The encoded protein is CASSYKAAVRGYTF.

The chain couples TRBV5-1 to TRBJ2-1; no reliable D call. The CDR3 contains 14 residues. V was pared by 3 bases and J by 6 bases, with 13 bases between. Germline values: CDR1 SGHRS, CDR2 YFSETQ. The CDR3: CASSSGDSLNEQFF. CDR3 DNA sequence: TGCGCCAGCAGCTCCGGAGACTCCCTCAATGAGCAGTTCTTC. Variable domain in full (rest from reference TRBV5-1 and TRBJ2-1): KAGVTQTPRYLIKTRGQQVTLSCSPISGHRSVSWYQQTPGQGLQFLFEYFSETQRNKGNFPGRFSGRQFSNSRSEMNVSTLELGDSALYLCASSSGDSLNEQFFGPGTRLTVL.

Concerning this clone itself: An end of the junction does not agree with germline; a read error may underlie this. V is TRBV4-3 and J is TRBJ1-1; D remains ambiguous. CDR1 LGHNA and CDR2 YSLEER come from the germline V gene. This CDR3 is 15 amino acids long. CDR3 bases: TGCGCCCGCAGCCAAGAAACGGGAAGCGGCACTGAAGCTTTCTTT. Encoded protein: CARSQETGSGTEAFF.

The CDR3 DNA follows: TGCGCCAGCAGCCTACAGGGCGGTAACTATGGCTACACCTTC. Translation gives CASSLQGGNYGYTF. The chain carries TRBV4-1 and TRBJ1-2, with D possibly being TRBD1 (6 bases). Germline V gene sequence: CDR1 MGHRA, CDR2 YSYEKL. V shed 4 bases and J shed 1 base, with 10 bases lying between them. The CDR3 length is 14 residues.

V usage is TRBV6-1 and J usage is TRBJ1-5; 8 nucleotides line up with TRBD1. Germline assignment: CDR1 MNHNS and CDR2 SASEGT. Losses at the gene ends were 2 bases for V and 6 bases for J; bases not matched to a gene: 6. This CDR3 spans 15 amino acids. This chain's CDR3 is CASSESQGASQPQHF. DNA of the CDR3: TGTGCCAGCAGTGAATCTCAGGGGGCGTCTCAGCCCCAGCATTTT.

The chain combines TRBV5-5 with TRBJ1-1, with no clear D. The germline gives CDR1 SGHKS, CDR2 YYEKEE (reference sequence). This CDR3 has 15 amino acids. Trimming shortened V by 0 bases and J by 0 bases, and 9 bases separated the two germline ends. CDR3 nucleotide sequence: TGTGCCAGCAGCTTGGGCCTATTAATGAACACTGAAGCTTTCTTT. Its translation is CASSLGLLMNTEAFF.

The chain couples TRBV28 to TRBJ1-4; 10 nucleotides agree with TRBD1. Germline V gene data show CDR1 as MDHEN and CDR2 as SYDVKM. The junction had 8 bases not matched to a gene; V was cut back by 6 bases and J by 7 bases. The CDR3 runs to 15 residues. CDR3 sequence reads: CASRGGGQGIEKLFF. The CDR3 coding sequence is TGTGCCAGCAGAGGGGGGGGACAGGGGATTGAAAAACTGTTTTTT.

This clone occurred a few times. This rearrangement joins TRBV28 to TRBJ1-1; a possible D gene is TRBD1 (5 bases). This CDR3 has 13 residues. CDR1 is MDHEN, CDR2 SYDVKM, per germline. Trimming removed 2 bases from V and 5 bases from J, with 9 bases in between. The CDR3 spells CASSLVGGTEAFF. Written as DNA, the CDR3 is TGTGCCAGCAGTTTAGTGGGGGGGACTGAAGCTTTCTTT. Variable domain in full (rest from reference TRBV28 and TRBJ1-1): DVKVTQSSRYLVKRTGEKVFLECVQDMDHENMFWYRQDPGLGLRLIYFSYDVKMKEKGDIPEGYSVSREKKERFSLILESASTNQTSMYLCASSLVGGTEAFFGQGTRLTVV.

The chain joins TRBV28 to TRBJ1-2; TRBD1 matches 9 bases. V lost 6 bases, J lost 7 bases, and 6 bases stayed unmatched. Per germline, CDR1 MDHEN and CDR2 SYDVKM. The length of the CDR3 is 13 residues. The CDR3 DNA reads as TGTGCCAGCAGCCCACAGGGGGCGATTGGCTACACCTTC. Translated, it gives CASSPQGAIGYTF.

V is TRBV10-3 and J is TRBJ1-1, with 7 nucleotides matching TRBD1. With V trimmed by 0 bases and J by 1 base, 8 bases remained unmatched. This CDR3 has 17 residues. CDR1 and CDR2 (germline): ENHRY, SYGVKD. The CDR3 spells CAISESATRGRNTEAFF. In nucleotides, the CDR3 is TGTGCCATCAGTGAGTCAGCTACCAGGGGGAGGAACACTGAAGCTTTCTTT.

J is TRBJ2-3 and V is TRBV9; D possibly corresponds to TRBD1 (5 bases). Germline V lookup: CDR1 SGDLS, CDR2 YYNGEE. The CDR3 sequence is 13 residues long. The V end was cut by 4 bases, the J end by 4 bases, with 10 bases between. CDR3 DNA: TGTGCCAGCAGCCTAGGGGCATCAGATACGCAGTATTTT. This gives the protein CASSLGASDTQYF.